The 23 T cell receptor beta chains below all came from one sample that was sequenced in a study of T cell responses to AZD1222 COVID-19 vaccine (dated by TCRdb to the early 2020s). In the paper's terms, the time point label means: about 28 days (+/-7) after the second vaccine dose. Receptors were amplified or captured by the immunoSEQ multiplex PCR assay. TCRdb took over this immuneACCESS table, retaining in-frame rearrangements with V and J assigned. Such tables are incomplete; in checked studies, under half of the missing clones stem from an unresolved V gene, and the remainder is unexplained. The sample data list more than 120,000 clones, and about nine tenths of these were observed just once. The leading ten clones occupy 1.5% to 2% of the sample. The sequences come from peripheral blood, collected 28 days after the second AZD1222 dose. The receptors derive from an adult who received the AZD1222 COVID-19 vaccine.

The chain has TRBV7-9 and TRBJ2-1; 8 positions agree with TRBD1. CDR1 and CDR2 from the germline V gene are SEHNR and FQNEAQ (reference sequence). Trimming at V came to 5 bases and at J to 3 bases, leaving 6 bases not matched to a gene. There are 15 residues in the CDR3. The CDR3 DNA sequence: TGTGCCAGCAGCCGCAGACAGGGGCGCTACAATGAGCAGTTCTTC. Protein product: CASSRRQGRYNEQFF. The full variable domain, with the rest looked up from reference TRBV7-9 and TRBJ2-1, is DTGVSQNPRHKITKRGQNVTFRCDPISEHNRLYWYRQTLGQGPEFLTYFQNEAQLEKSRLLSDRFSAERPKGSFSTLEIQRTEQGDSAMYLCASSRRQGRYNEQFFGPGTRLTVL.

The CDR3 region is CASQVVSNQPQHF. The CDR3 region has the DNA TGTGCCAGCCAAGTAGTTAGCAATCAGCCCCAGCATTTT. J is TRBJ1-5 and V is TRBV28, with no clear D. V was shortened by 8 bases and J by 0 bases, with 8 bases between the two germline ends. Germline values: CDR1 MDHEN, CDR2 SYDVKM. This CDR3 has 13 amino acids.

The rearrangement joins TRBV5-6 to TRBJ1-1; TRBD1 is a possible D gene (5 bases). In germline, CDR1 is SGHDT, CDR2 YYEEEE. The V end lost 0 bases, the J end lost 1 base, and 13 bases lay between the germline ends. CDR3 size: 16 residues. The CDR3 nucleotides read TGTGCCAGCAGCTTGGCCCTGACAGTAAGGAACACTGAAGCTTTCTTT. Translating gives CASSLALTVRNTEAFF.

This chain joins TRBV28 and TRBJ1-3, with a tentative D call TRBD1 (5 bases). Trimming cost V 4 bases and J 11 bases, with 12 bases left between them. Germline lookup yields CDR1 MDHEN and CDR2 SYDVKM. This CDR3 is 12 amino acids long. The chain's CDR3 is CASSYRSSSIYF. DNA of the CDR3: TGTGCCAGCAGTTACAGGTCTTCATCCATATATTTT.

The chain links TRBV27 to TRBJ2-2, with D possibly TRBD1 on 5 matching bases. The CDR3 sequence is 14 residues long. Deletions cut 3 bases from V and 5 bases from J, with 10 bases between. CDR1 MNHEY and CDR2 SMNVEV come from the germline V gene (reference sequence). The CDR3, as DNA: TGTGCCAGCAGTTTTTTGGGGCATACCGGGGAGCTGTTTTTT. It codes for CASSFLGHTGELFF.

J is TRBJ2-1 and V is TRBV2, with D possibly TRBD2 on 5 matching bases. V lost 6 bases and J 0 bases, leaving 6 bases between the germline ends. In germline, CDR1 is SNHLY, CDR2 FYNNEI. This CDR3 has 13 amino acids. This CDR3 is CASRDSSYNEQFF. In DNA, the CDR3 is TGTGCCAGCAGGGACTCCTCCTACAATGAGCAGTTCTTC.

The chain is built from TRBV2 and TRBJ1-1, with D hard to call. Germline assignment: CDR1 SNHLY and CDR2 FYNNEI. The CDR3 sequence is 14 residues long. Trimming removed 2 bases from V and 1 base from J, with 8 bases in between. The CDR3 region is CASSEWAENTEAFF. CDR3 bases: TGTGCCAGCAGTGAATGGGCCGAGAACACTGAAGCTTTCTTT.

The chain uses TRBV19 and TRBJ2-3; 11 bases align to TRBD2. The CDR3 has 16 residues. Trimming removed 1 base from V and 4 bases from J; junction bases left unmatched: 4. Germline V gene data show CDR1 as LNHDA and CDR2 as SQIVND (reference sequence). CDR3 region: CASSIVVAGGPDTQYF. The CDR3 DNA is TGTGCCAGTAGTATAGTAGTAGCGGGAGGGCCAGATACGCAGTATTTT. The variable domain in full, completed from reference TRBV19 and TRBJ2-3, reads DGGITQSPKYLFRKEGQNVTLSCEQNLNHDAMYWYRQDPGQGLRLIYYSQIVNDFQKGDIAEGYSVSREKKESFPLTVTSAQKNPTAFYLCASSIVVAGGPDTQYFGPGTRLTVL.

Written as DNA, the CDR3 is TGTGCCAGCAGCCCAACGGGCCGTGGGGAGCTGTTTTTT. Protein: CASSPTGRGELFF. V gene TRBV9 combines with J gene TRBJ2-2; D is unclear. Germline lookup yields CDR1 SGDLS and CDR2 YYNGEE. The germline V and J ends were trimmed by 4 bases and 8 bases, with 12 bases remaining between them. The CDR3 is 13 amino acids.

The rearrangement links TRBV28 to TRBJ2-7, with 8 bases aligning to TRBD1. CDR3 length: 15 residues. Germline V gene data show CDR1 as MDHEN and CDR2 as SYDVKM. V lost 6 bases, J lost 0 bases, and 7 bases stayed unmatched. CDR3 region: CASRSRTGSSYEQYF. In DNA, the CDR3 is TGTGCCAGCAGGTCCCGGACAGGGTCCTCCTACGAGCAGTACTTC.

V gene TRBV5-1 combines with J gene TRBJ1-1; 9 bases align to TRBD1. V shed 5 bases, J shed 1 base, and the junction held 9 bases outside the gene matches. This CDR3 is 16 amino acids long. Germline loops: CDR1 SGHRS, CDR2 YFSETQ. The CDR3 DNA is TGCGCCAGCAGAGTCGGACAGGGGTTGGGGAACACTGAAGCTTTCTTT. The encoded protein is CASRVGQGLGNTEAFF.

This chain links TRBV7-6 with TRBJ2-1; no reliable D call. CDR1 SGHVS and CDR2 FNYEAQ come from the germline V gene. Trimming removed 2 bases at V and 4 bases at J, with 15 bases between. The CDR3 length is 16 residues. CDR3 nucleotides: TGTGCCAGCAGCTTACCTCCTAGAACGGTGTACAATGAGCAGTTCTTC. Translation: CASSLPPRTVYNEQFF.

V is TRBV30 and J is TRBJ1-5; possible D gene TRBD1, 5 bases. Germline V lookup: CDR1 GTSNPN, CDR2 SVGIG (reference sequence). The CDR3 runs 12 residues. V lost 2 bases to trimming and J lost 5 bases, with 7 bases between them. DNA of the CDR3: TGTGCCTGGAGTCTACAGGATCAGCCCCAGCATTTT. It codes for CAWSLQDQPQHF.

The rearrangement joins TRBV4-1 to TRBJ1-4, with 9 nucleotides matching TRBD1. Germline CDR1 and CDR2: MGHRA and YSYEKL. J lost 7 bases, V lost 3 bases, and 9 bases had no gene match. This CDR3 region has 16 residues. The CDR3, as DNA: TGCGCCAGCAGCCAGTCCGGGGGACAGGGTAGTGAAAAACTGTTTTTT. It specifies CASSQSGGQGSEKLFF.

The chain is built from TRBV2 and TRBJ1-1; unclear D gene. Per germline, CDR1 SNHLY and CDR2 FYNNEI. The CDR3 sequence is 13 residues long. V was shortened by 0 bases and J by 2 bases, with 4 bases between the two germline ends. The CDR3 is CASSEAVNTEAFF. CDR3 nucleotide sequence: TGTGCCAGCAGTGAAGCCGTTAACACTGAAGCTTTCTTT.

The rearrangement joins TRBV6-5 to TRBJ2-7; D possibly corresponds to TRBD1 (5 bases). This CDR3 is 15 amino acids long. Trimming took 0 bases from V and 0 from J, leaving 9 bases between them. Germline V gene lookup returns CDR1 MNHEY and CDR2 SVGAGI. In DNA, the CDR3 is TGTGCCAGCAGTTACTCAGCGCAGGGCTCCTACGAGCAGTACTTC. Residues: CASSYSAQGSYEQYF.

The chain recombines TRBV5-4 with TRBJ2-3; 7 bases are shared with TRBD1. The CDR3 length is 16 residues. V shed 3 bases and J 0 bases; nucleotides not matched to a gene: 7. Per the germline V gene, CDR1 is SGHNT and CDR2 is YYREEE (reference sequence). CDR3 DNA sequence: TGTGCCAGCAGCTCACACAGGGGCACTAGCACAGATACGCAGTATTTT. Encoded protein: CASSSHRGTSTDTQYF.

The V call is TRBV7-2, the J call TRBJ2-5, with a possible D match to TRBD2 (5 bases). Germline CDR1 SGHTA, CDR2 FQGNSA. V lost 4 bases and J 3 bases, leaving 9 bases between the germline ends. The CDR3 length is 13 residues. The CDR3 sequence: CASSSSGEETQYF. CDR3 DNA: TGTGCCAGCAGCTCAAGCGGAGAAGAGACCCAGTACTTC.

The V call is TRBV4-3, the J call TRBJ1-2; D is unresolved. The V end lost 0 bases, the J end lost 8 bases, and 16 bases lay between the germline ends. There are 15 residues in the CDR3. The germline V gene encodes CDR1 LGHNA and CDR2 YSLEER. The CDR3 bases are TGCGCCAGCAGCCAAGAACCTGGGGAATCGGGGGGCTACACCTTC. Protein product: CASSQEPGESGGYTF.

This clone was recorded a few times. This chain joins TRBV30 and TRBJ1-1; weak D call: TRBD1 (6 bases). V was trimmed by 0 bases and J by 4 bases, leaving 12 bases between them. This CDR3 region has 14 residues. The germline V gene encodes CDR1 GTSNPN and CDR2 SVGIG (reference sequence). CDR3 protein: CAWSVPPGATEAFF. The CDR3 coding sequence is TGTGCCTGGAGTGTACCCCCAGGGGCCACTGAAGCTTTCTTT.

The chain combines TRBV19 with TRBJ2-7, with 7 bases matching TRBD2. The ends lost 2 bases at V and 6 bases at J; junction bases unmatched: 7. The CDR3 contains 14 residues. The germline gives CDR1 LNHDA, CDR2 SQIVND (reference sequence). CDR3: CASSIMAGASEQYF. In DNA, the CDR3 is TGTGCCAGTAGTATAATGGCGGGAGCCTCCGAGCAGTACTTC.

The rearrangement uses TRBV6-5 and TRBJ1-4; a possible D gene is TRBD1 (5 bases). The CDR3 totals 15 residues. The V gene's germline CDR1 is MNHEY and CDR2 SVGAGI. Trimming removed 5 bases from V and 6 bases from J, with 16 bases in between. The CDR3 sequence is CASSMPGPGDEKLFF. The DNA for the CDR3 is TGTGCCAGCAGTATGCCGGGACCGGGAGATGAAAAACTGTTTTTT.

The chain joins TRBV6-5 to TRBJ1-6; the D is unclear. The CDR3 is 14 amino acids. Per germline, CDR1 MNHEY and CDR2 SVGAGI. V lost 6 bases and J 5 bases, leaving 11 bases between the germline ends. The DNA of the CDR3 is TGTGCCAGCAGAAGGGAGACCGATAATTCACCCCTCCACTTT. Encoded protein: CASRRETDNSPLHF.